This T cell receptor beta chain was sequenced in a study of cytomegalovirus exposure and HLA in healthy donors. The donors formed part of the roughly 120-subject validation cohort, distinct from the roughly 640-subject first cohort. Assay used: immunoSEQ multiplex PCR; TCRdb lists only in-frame clones, some missing. The sample contains roughly 95,000 clones, 85% of which appear only once. The CDR3 is 12 residues long. The germline V gene encodes CDR1 GTSNPN and CDR2 SVGIG (reference sequence). This chain joins TRBV30 and TRBJ2-1; possibly TRBD2 for D (6 bases). The specimen sequenced was PBMCs. The origin of this receptor is a man younger than 35 in good health and CMV-seropositive. The CDR3 is CASGTALNEQFF. CDR3 DNA sequence: TGTGCATCCGGGACTGCCCTTAATGAGCAGTTCTTC.